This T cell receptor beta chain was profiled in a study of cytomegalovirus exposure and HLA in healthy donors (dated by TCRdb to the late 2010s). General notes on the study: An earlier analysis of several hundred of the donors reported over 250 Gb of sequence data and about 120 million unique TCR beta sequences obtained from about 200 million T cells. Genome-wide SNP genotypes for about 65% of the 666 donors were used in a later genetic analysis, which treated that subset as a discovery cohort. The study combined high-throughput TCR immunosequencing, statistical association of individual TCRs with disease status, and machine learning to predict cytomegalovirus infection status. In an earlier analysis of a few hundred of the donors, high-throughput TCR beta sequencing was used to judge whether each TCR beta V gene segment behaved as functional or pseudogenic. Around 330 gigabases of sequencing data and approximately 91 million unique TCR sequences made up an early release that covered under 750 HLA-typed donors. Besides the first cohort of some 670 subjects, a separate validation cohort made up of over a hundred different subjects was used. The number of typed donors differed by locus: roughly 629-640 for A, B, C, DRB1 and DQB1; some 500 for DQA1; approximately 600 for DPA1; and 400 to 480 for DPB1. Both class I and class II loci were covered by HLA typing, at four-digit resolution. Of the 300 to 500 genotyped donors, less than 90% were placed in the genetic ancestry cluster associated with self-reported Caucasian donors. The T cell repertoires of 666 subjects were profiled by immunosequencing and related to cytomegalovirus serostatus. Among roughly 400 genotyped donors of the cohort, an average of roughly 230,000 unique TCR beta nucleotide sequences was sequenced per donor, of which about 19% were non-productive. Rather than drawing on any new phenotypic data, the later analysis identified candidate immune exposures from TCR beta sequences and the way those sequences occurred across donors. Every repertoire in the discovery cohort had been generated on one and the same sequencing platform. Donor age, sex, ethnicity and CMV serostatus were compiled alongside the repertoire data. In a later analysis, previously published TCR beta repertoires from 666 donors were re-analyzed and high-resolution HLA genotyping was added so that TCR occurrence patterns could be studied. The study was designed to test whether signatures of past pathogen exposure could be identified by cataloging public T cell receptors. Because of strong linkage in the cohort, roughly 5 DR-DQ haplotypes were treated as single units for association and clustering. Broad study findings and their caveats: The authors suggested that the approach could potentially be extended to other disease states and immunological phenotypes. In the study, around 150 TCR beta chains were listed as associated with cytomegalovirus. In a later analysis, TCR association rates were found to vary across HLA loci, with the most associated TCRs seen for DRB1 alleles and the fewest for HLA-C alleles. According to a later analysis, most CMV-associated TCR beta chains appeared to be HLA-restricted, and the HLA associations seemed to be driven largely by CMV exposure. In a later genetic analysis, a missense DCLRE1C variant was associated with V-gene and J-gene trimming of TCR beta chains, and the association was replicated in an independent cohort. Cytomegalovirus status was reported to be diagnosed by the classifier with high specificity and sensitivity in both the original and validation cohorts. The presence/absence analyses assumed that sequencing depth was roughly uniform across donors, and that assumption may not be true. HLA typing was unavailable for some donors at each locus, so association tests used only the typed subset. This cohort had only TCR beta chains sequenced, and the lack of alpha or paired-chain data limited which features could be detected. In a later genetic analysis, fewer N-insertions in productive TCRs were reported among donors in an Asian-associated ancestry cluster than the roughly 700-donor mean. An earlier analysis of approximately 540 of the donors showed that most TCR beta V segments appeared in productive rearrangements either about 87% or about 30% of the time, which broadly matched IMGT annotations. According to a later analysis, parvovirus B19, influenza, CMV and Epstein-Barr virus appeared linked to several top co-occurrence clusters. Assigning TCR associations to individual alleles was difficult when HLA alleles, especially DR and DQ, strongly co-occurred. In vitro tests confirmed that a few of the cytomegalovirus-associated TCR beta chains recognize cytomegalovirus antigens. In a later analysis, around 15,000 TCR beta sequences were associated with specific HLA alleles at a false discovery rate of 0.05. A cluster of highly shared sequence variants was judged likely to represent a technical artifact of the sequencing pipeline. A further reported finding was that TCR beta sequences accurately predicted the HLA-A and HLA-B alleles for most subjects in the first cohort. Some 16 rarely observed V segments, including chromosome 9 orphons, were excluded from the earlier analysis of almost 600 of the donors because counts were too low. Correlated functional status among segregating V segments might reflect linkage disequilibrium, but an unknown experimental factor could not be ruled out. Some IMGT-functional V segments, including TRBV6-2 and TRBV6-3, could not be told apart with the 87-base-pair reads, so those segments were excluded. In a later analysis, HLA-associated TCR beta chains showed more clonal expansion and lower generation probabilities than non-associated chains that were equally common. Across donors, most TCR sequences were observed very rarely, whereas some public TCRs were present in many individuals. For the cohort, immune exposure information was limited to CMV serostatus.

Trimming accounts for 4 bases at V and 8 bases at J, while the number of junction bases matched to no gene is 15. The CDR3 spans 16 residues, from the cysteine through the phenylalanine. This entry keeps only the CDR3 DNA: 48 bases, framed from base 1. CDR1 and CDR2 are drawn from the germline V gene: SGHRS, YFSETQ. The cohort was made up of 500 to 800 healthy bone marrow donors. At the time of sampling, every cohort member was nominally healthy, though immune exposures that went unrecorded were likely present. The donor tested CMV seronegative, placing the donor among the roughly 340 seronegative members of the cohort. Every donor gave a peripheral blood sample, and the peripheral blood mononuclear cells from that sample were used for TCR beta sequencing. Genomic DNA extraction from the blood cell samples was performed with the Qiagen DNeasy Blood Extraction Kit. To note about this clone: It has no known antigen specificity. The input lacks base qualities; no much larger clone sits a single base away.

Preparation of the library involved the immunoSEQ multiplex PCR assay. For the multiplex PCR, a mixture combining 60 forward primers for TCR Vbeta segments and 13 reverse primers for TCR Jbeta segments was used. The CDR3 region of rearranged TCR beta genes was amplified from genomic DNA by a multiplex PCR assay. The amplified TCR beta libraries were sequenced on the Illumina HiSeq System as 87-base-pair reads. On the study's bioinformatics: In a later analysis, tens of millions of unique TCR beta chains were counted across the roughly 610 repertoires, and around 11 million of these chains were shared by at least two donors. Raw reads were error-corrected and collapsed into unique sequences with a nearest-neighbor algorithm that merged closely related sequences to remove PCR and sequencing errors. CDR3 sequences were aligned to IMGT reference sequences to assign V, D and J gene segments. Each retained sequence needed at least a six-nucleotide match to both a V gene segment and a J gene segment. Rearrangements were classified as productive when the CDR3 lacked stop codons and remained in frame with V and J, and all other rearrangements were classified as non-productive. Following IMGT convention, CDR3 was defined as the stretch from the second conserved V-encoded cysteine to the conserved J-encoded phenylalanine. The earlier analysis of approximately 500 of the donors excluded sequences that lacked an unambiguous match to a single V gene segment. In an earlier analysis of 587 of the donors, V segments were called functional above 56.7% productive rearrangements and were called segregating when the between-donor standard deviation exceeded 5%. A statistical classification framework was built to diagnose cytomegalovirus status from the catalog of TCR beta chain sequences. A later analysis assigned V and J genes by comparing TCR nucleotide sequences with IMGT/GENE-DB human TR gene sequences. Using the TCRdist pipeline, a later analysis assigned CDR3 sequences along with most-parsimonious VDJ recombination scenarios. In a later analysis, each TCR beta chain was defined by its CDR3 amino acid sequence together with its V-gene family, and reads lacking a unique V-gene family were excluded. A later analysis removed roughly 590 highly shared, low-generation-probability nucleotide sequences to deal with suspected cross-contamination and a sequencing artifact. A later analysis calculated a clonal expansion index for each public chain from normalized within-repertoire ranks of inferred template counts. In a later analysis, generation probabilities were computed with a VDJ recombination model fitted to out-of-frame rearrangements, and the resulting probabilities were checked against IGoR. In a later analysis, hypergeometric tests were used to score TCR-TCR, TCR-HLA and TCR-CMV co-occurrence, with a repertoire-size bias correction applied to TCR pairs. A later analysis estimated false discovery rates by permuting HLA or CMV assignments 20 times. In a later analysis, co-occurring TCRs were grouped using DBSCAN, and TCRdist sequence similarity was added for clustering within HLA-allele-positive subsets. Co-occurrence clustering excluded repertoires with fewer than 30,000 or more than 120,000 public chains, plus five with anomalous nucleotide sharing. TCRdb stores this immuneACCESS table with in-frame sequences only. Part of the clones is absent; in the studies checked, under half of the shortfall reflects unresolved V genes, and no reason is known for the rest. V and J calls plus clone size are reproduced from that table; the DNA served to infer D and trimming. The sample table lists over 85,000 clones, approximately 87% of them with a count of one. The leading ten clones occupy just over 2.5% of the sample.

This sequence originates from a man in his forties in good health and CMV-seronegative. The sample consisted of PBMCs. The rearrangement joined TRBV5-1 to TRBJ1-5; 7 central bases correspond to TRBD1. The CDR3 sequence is CASSHGQDLSGKPQHF. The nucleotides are TGCGCCAGCAGCCACGGACAGGATCTTTCCGGAAAGCCCCAGCATTTT.